A selection of T cell receptor beta chains follows, all from one sample in a study of identical twins. Each CDR3 protein is one row after TCRdb ran MiXCR on the 5' RACE reads. The sample carries roughly 1,500,000 distinct CDR3 sequences, about 30% recorded once. The material sequenced was cord blood. Source of these receptors: a newborn girl in good health. CDR3s include the opening cysteine and the closing phenylalanine or tryptophan. Fields, in order: CDR3 DNA, CDR3 protein, D gene, V gene, clone size, J gene. D genes are given only for firm matches. For some rows the clone size is stated as once, few or many, or as a class when expanded; others skip it.

DNA: TGTGCCAGCAGCTCGAACGCCGGACAGGGGTGGGAAAAACTGTTTTTT
CDR3: CASSSNAGQGWEKLFF
D: TRBD1
V: TRBV7-9
size: -
J: TRBJ1-4

DNA: TGCAGTGCCGGTGACAGAAACTATGGCTACACCTTC
CDR3: CSAGDRNYGYTF
D: -
V: TRBV20-1
size: -
J: TRBJ1-2

DNA: TGCAGTGCTCTACCCTCCACAGATACGCAGTATTTT
CDR3: CSALPSTDTQYF
D: -
V: TRBV20-1
size: few
J: TRBJ2-3

DNA: TGTGCCAGCACCGCAGGGATTTACGACGAGCAGTACTTC
CDR3: CASTAGIYDEQYF
D: -
V: TRBV12-3/TRBV12-4
size: -
J: TRBJ2-7

DNA: TGTGCCAGCAGTTTTGGGTGGAACAATGAGCAGTTCTTC
CDR3: CASSFGWNNEQFF
D: -
V: TRBV12-3/TRBV12-4
size: few
J: TRBJ2-1

DNA: TGTGCCAGCAGCCATTTGTCTAGGCGGGAGGGCCAGTCCTACGAGCAGTACTTC
CDR3: CASSHLSRREGQSYEQYF
D: TRBD2
V: TRBV4-2
size: -
J: TRBJ2-7

DNA: TGTGCCAGCAGTCCTCTTAGTCGAGAGACCCAGTACTTC
CDR3: CASSPLSRETQYF
D: -
V: TRBV12-3/TRBV12-4
size: few
J: TRBJ2-5

DNA: TGTGCCAGCAGTTTACCCGGACAGTATAACACTGAAGCTTTCTTT
CDR3: CASSLPGQYNTEAFF
D: -
V: TRBV12-3/TRBV12-4
size: -
J: TRBJ1-1

DNA: TGTGCCAGCAGACCCGGACAGGGCACCTACACTGAAGCTTTCTTT
CDR3: CASRPGQGTYTEAFF
D: TRBD1
V: TRBV6-6
size: -
J: TRBJ1-1

DNA: TGTGCCAGGCAGAATTGGGGGAGGGCCAACGAGCAGTACTTC
CDR3: CARQNWGRANEQYF
D: TRBD2
V: TRBV7-9
size: -
J: TRBJ2-7

DNA: TGTGCCAGCAGCCCCGTTACAACTAATGAAAAACTGTTTTTT
CDR3: CASSPVTTNEKLFF
D: -
V: TRBV7-9
size: -
J: TRBJ1-4

DNA: TGTGCCAGCAGCAGGACTAGCGGCCCGCAGTACTTC
CDR3: CASSRTSGPQYF
D: TRBD2
V: TRBV13
size: -
J: TRBJ2-5

DNA: TGTGCCAGCAGCGTAGGAGGGGGCGGCAATCAGCCCCAGCATTTT
CDR3: CASSVGGGGNQPQHF
D: TRBD1
V: TRBV9
size: -
J: TRBJ1-5

DNA: TGCGCCAGCAGCCAAGGACTAGCTCAGTCCTACAATGAGCAGTTCTTC
CDR3: CASSQGLAQSYNEQFF
D: TRBD2
V: TRBV4-1
size: few
J: TRBJ2-1

DNA: TGTGCCAGCAGAGCGGGAGGGCTCCCCTACGAGCAGTACTTC
CDR3: CASRAGGLPYEQYF
D: TRBD2
V: TRBV6-5
size: -
J: TRBJ2-7

DNA: TGTGCCAGCAGCTTAGACCCTTTGGTGTCAGGCCTCCTTAGCAATCAGCCCCAGCATTTT
CDR3: CASSLDPLVSGLLSNQPQHF
D: -
V: TRBV7-2
size: once
J: TRBJ1-5

DNA: TGTGCCAGCAGTGGCTGGGCCCAACTTCTTCTCTACGAGCAGTACTTC
CDR3: CASSGWAQLLLYEQYF
D: -
V: TRBV28
size: many
J: TRBJ2-7

DNA: TGTGCCAGCGTAAGGGATTCACCCCTCCACTTT
CDR3: CASVRDSPLHF
D: -
V: TRBV2
size: -
J: TRBJ1-6

DNA: TGCAGCGTTGAATGGGCCGGGACATCTGAGCAGTTCTTC
CDR3: CSVEWAGTSEQFF
D: -
V: TRBV29-1
size: few
J: TRBJ2-1

DNA: TGCAGTGCTATGAGGGACCGCACCTACGAGCAGTACTTC
CDR3: CSAMRDRTYEQYF
D: -
V: TRBV20-1
size: few
J: TRBJ2-7

DNA: TGTGCCAGCAGTTCCTTGATTCAAGTTGAAAAACTGTTTTTT
CDR3: CASSSLIQVEKLFF
D: -
V: TRBV27
size: -
J: TRBJ1-4

DNA: TGCAGTGCTAGGGGGACAGGGGGCGGTTATAGCAATCAGCCCCAGCATTTT
CDR3: CSARGTGGGYSNQPQHF
D: TRBD1
V: TRBV20-1
size: once
J: TRBJ1-5

DNA: TGTGCCAGCAGTTCCCTCTCATCGGGCTATGGCTACACCTTC
CDR3: CASSSLSSGYGYTF
D: -
V: TRBV28
size: few
J: TRBJ1-2

DNA: TGTGCCAGCAGTTTACCGGGACAGGGGTTGCATCAGCCCCAGCATTTT
CDR3: CASSLPGQGLHQPQHF
D: TRBD1
V: TRBV12-3/TRBV12-4
size: -
J: TRBJ1-5

DNA: TGCGCCAGCAGCCTCGGGGCGAACTCCCCCTATGGCTACACCTTC
CDR3: CASSLGANSPYGYTF
D: -
V: TRBV5-1
size: -
J: TRBJ1-2

DNA: TGTGCCAGCAGCGACGGGACCAGAGGTGGCTACACCTTC
CDR3: CASSDGTRGGYTF
D: -
V: TRBV6-1
size: few
J: TRBJ1-2

DNA: TGCAGCATTCGCAGGGGGCCCCTAAATGAGCAGTTCTTC
CDR3: CSIRRGPLNEQFF
D: TRBD1
V: TRBV29-1
size: many
J: TRBJ2-1

DNA: TGTGCCACCAGCAGAACTAGTAAATACTACAATGAGCAGTTCTTC
CDR3: CATSRTSKYYNEQFF
D: -
V: TRBV15
size: -
J: TRBJ2-1

DNA: TGTGCCAGCAGCCAAGACGGTGGATGGGGCGCCGATGACTCCTACGAGCAGTACTTC
CDR3: CASSQDGGWGADDSYEQYF
D: -
V: TRBV3-1
size: -
J: TRBJ2-7

DNA: TGCGCCAGCAGTCAATCCGGGACAGGGAATGAAAAACTGTTTTTT
CDR3: CASSQSGTGNEKLFF
D: TRBD1
V: TRBV4-1
size: few
J: TRBJ1-4

DNA: TGTGCCATCAGTGAGTCCTGGGACAGGCTCCCCTATGGCTACACCTTC
CDR3: CAISESWDRLPYGYTF
D: TRBD1
V: TRBV10-3
size: many
J: TRBJ1-2

DNA: TGCAGTGCTAGAGATCCTCGGGCCCCTACAAGGTACAATGAGCAGTTCTTC
CDR3: CSARDPRAPTRYNEQFF
D: -
V: TRBV20-1
size: -
J: TRBJ2-1

DNA: TGTGCCAGCAGCGTAGATGCAGGGAACAATTCACCCCTCCACTTT
CDR3: CASSVDAGNNSPLHF
D: -
V: TRBV9
size: -
J: TRBJ1-6

DNA: TGTGCCAGCAGCGCGACTAGCGGGAGTGATACGCAGTATTTT
CDR3: CASSATSGSDTQYF
D: TRBD2
V: TRBV9
size: -
J: TRBJ2-3

DNA: TGCAGTGCTAGACCCGACAGGGTAAAGGGTGGCTACACCTTC
CDR3: CSARPDRVKGGYTF
D: TRBD1
V: TRBV20-1
size: few
J: TRBJ1-2